This T cell receptor (beta chain) was sequenced for a study of blood T cells in healthy people across ages. Whole-study findings and limits: Correlation between TCR beta diversity and naive T cell percentage was strong. Since the PBMCs were unsorted, naive and antigen-experienced cells could not be conclusively compared.

A second PCR, run for 7 to 11 cycles, used a sample-barcoded 5' primer plus a J-beta primer mix. One entry per CDR3 protein results from TCRdb running MiXCR on the 5' RACE reads. The data contain 750,000 or so distinct CDR3 sequences, roughly 25% of them singletons. This clonotype was seen more than once but under ten times. Its antigen is currently unknown. Germline V lookup: CDR1 SQVTM, CDR2 ANQGSEA. This CDR3 has 14 residues. Trimming stripped 4 bases from V and 0 bases from J, with 13 bases between. This same sample was also taken into another study, of T cells of mothers and their children. That paper states: RNA was extracted, and all of it went into cDNA synthesis at 1.5 ug per 15 ul. In related and unrelated pairs alike, thymic selection shapes TCR recombination output, with inherited differences minor.

The sequencing input was blood. The chain joins TRBV29-1 to TRBJ2-7; D might be TRBD2 (6 bases). The sequence came from a boy aged 5-17 years in good health. DNA of the CDR3: TGCAGCGTTGGGGGGGACGGAGACTCCTACGAGCAGTACTTC. Encoded protein: CSVGGDGDSYEQYF.